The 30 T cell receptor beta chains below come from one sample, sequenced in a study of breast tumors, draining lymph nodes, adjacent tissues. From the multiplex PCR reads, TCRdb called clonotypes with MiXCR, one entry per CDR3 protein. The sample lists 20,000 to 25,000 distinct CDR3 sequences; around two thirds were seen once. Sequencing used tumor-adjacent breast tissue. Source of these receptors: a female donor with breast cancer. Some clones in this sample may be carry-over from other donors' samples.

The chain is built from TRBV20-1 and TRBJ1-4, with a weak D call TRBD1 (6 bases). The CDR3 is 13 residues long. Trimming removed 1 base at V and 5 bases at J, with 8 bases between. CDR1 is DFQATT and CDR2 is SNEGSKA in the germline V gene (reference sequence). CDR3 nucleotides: TGCAGTGCTAGAGGGGGACAAAATGAAAAACTGTTTTTT. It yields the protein CSARGGQNEKLFF.

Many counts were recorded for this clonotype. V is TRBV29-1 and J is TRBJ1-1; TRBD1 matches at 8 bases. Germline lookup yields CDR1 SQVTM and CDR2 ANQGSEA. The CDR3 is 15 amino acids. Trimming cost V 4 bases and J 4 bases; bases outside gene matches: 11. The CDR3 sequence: CSVAPGGFGGTEAFF. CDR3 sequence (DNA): TGCAGCGTTGCTCCAGGGGGCTTCGGCGGCACTGAAGCTTTCTTT. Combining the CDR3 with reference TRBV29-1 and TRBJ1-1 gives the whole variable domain SAVISQKPSRDICQRGTSLTIQCQVDSQVTMMFWYRQQPGQSLTLIATANQGSEATYESGFVIDKFPISRPNLTFSTLTVSNMSPEDSSIYLCSVAPGGFGGTEAFFGQGTRLTVV.

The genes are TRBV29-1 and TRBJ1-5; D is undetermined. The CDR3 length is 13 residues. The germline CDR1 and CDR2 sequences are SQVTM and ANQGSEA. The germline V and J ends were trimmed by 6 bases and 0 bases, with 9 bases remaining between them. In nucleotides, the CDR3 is TGCAGCGTGTCACAGAGTAGCAATCAGCCCCAGCATTTT. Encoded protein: CSVSQSSNQPQHF.

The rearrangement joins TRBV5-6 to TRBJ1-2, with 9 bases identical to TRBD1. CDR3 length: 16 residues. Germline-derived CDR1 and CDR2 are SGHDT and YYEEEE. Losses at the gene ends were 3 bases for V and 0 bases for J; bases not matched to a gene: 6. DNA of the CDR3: TGTGCCAGCAGCTACGGGACAGGGCTTTCTAACTATGGCTACACCTTC. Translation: CASSYGTGLSNYGYTF.

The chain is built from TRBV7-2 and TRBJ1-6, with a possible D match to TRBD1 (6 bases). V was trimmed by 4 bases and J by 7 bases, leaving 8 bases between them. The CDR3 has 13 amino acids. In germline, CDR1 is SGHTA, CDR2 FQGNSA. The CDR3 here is CASSSGVNSPLHF. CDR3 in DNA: TGTGCCAGCAGCTCAGGGGTCAATTCACCCCTCCACTTT.

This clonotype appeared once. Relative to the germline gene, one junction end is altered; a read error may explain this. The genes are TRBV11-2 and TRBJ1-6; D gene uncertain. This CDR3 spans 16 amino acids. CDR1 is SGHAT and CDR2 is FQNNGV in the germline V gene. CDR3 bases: TGCGCCAGCAGCAAACGGGCGCGAGGTAGTAGTTCACCCCTCCACTTT. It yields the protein CASSKRARGSSSPLHF.

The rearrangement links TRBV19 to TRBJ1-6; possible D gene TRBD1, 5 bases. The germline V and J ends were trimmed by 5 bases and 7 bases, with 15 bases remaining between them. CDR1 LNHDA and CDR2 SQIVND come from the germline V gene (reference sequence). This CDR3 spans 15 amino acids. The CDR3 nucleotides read TGTGCCAGTAGTCCTCCGGGACGTACAAATTCACCCCTCCACTTT. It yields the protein CASSPPGRTNSPLHF.

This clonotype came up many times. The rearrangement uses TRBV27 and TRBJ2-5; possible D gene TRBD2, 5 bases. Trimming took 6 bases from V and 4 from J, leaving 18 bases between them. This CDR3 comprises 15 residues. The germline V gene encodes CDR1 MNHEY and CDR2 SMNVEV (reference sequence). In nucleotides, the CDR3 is TGTGCCAGCAGCCCTGCCTGGGCGGGTGGAGAGACCCAGTACTTC. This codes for CASSPAWAGGETQYF.

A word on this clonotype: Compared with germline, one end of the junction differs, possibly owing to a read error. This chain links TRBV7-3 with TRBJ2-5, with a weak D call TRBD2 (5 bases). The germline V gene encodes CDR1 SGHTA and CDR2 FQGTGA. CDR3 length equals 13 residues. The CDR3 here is CASSSPGEETQYF. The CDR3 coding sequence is TGTGCTAGCAGCTCGCCCGGGGAAGAGACCCAGTACTTC.

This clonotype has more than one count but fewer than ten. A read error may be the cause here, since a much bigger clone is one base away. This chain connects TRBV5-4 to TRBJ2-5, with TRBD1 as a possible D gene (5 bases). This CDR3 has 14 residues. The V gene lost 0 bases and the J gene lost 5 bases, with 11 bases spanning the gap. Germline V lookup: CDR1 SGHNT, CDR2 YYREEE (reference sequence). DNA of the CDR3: TGTGCCAGCAGCTTGGGGTCCTCAGGGGAGACCCAGTACTTC. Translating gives CASSLGSSGETQYF.

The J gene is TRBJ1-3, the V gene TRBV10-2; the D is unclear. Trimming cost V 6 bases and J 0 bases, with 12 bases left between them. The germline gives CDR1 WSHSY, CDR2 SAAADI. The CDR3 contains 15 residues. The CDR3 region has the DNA TGCGCCAGCAGACAGAACAGCTTCTCTGGAAACACCATATATTTT. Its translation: CASRQNSFSGNTIYF.

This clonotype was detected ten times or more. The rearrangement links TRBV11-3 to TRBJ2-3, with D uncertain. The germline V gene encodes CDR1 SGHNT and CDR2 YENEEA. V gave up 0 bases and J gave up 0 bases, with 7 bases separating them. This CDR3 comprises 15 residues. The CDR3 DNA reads TGTGCCAGCAGCTTAGAAGGGCGGAGCACAGATACGCAGTATTTT. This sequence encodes CASSLEGRSTDTQYF.

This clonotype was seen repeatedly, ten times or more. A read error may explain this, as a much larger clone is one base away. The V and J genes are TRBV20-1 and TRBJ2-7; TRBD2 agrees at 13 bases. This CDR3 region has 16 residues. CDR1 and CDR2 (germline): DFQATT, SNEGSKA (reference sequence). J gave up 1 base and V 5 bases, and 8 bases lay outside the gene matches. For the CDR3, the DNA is TGCAGTGCTCCGGCGGGGACTAGCGGGGCTTCCTACGAGCAGTACTTC. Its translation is CSAPAGTSGASYEQYF.

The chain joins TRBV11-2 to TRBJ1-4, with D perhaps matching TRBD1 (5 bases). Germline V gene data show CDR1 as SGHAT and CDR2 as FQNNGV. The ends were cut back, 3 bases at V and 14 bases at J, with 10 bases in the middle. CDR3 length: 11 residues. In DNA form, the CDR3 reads TGTGCCAGCAGCTTGGGGACCCGTCTGTTTTTT. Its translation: CASSLGTRLFF.

DNA for the CDR3: TGCAGTGCCCTACCCCCGGGACAGGGGCAAGAGCAGTACTTC. Amino acids: CSALPPGQGQEQYF. The chain is built from TRBV20-1 and TRBJ2-7; 10 positions match TRBD1. CDR3 length: 14 residues. Trimming at V came to 6 bases and at J to 7 bases, leaving 12 bases not matched to a gene. Germline V lookup: CDR1 DFQATT, CDR2 SNEGSKA (reference sequence).

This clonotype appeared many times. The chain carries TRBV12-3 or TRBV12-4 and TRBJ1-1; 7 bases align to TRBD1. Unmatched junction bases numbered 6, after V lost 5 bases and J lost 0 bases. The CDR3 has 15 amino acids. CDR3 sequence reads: CASSAPGQMNTEAFF. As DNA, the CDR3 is TGTGCCAGCAGTGCCCCGGGACAGATGAACACTGAAGCTTTCTTT.

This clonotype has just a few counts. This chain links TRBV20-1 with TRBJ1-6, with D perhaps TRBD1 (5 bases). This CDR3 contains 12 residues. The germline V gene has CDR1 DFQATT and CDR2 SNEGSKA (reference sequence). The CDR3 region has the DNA TGCAGGGCCGGTAGTGGGGGATCACCCCTCCACTTT. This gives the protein CRAGSGGSPLHF.

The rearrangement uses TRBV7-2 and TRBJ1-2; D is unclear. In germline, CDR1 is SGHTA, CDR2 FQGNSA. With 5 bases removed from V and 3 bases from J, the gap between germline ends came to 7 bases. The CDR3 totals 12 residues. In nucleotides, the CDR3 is TGTGCCAGCAGCCCGCGGGACTATGGCTACACCTTC. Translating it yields CASSPRDYGYTF.

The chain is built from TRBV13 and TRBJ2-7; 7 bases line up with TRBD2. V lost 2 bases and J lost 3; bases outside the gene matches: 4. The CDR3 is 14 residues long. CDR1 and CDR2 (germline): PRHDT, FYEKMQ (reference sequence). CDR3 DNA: TGTGCCAGCAGCTTACCCGGGGGGAGCTACGAGCAGTACTTC. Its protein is CASSLPGGSYEQYF.

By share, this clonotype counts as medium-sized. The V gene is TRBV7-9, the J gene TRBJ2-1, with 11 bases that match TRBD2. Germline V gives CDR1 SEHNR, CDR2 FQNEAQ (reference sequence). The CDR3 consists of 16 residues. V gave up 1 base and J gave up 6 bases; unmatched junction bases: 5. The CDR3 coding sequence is TGTGCCAGCAGCTTAGGTGGTAGCGGGAGGGCCAATGAGCAGTTCTTC. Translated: CASSLGGSGRANEQFF. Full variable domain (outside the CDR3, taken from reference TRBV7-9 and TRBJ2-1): DTGVSQNPRHKITKRGQNVTFRCDPISEHNRLYWYRQTLGQGPEFLTYFQNEAQLEKSRLLSDRFSAERPKGSFSTLEIQRTEQGDSAMYLCASSLGGSGRANEQFFGPGTRLTVL.

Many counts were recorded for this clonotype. The CDR3 sequence: CASSLGRVSQPQHF. DNA for the CDR3: TGTGCCAGCAGCTTAGGCAGGGTTAGTCAGCCCCAGCATTTT. The chain joins TRBV7-2 to TRBJ1-5, with D perhaps matching TRBD1 (5 bases). From germline, CDR1 is SGHTA and CDR2 FQGNSA. The CDR3 sequence is 14 residues long. The germline V and J ends were trimmed by 1 base and 6 bases, with 10 bases remaining between them.

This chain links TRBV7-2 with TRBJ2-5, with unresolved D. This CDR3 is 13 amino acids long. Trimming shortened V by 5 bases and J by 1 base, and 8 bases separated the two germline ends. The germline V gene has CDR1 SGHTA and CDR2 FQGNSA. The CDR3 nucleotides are TGTGCCAGCAGCCCATACCCCCAAGAGACCCAGTACTTC. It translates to CASSPYPQETQYF.

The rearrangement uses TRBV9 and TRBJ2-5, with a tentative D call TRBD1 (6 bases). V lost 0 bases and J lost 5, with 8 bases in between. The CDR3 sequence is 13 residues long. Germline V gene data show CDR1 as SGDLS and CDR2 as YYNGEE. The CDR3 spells CASSVDRVETQYF. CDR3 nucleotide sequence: TGTGCCAGCAGCGTAGACAGGGTGGAGACCCAGTACTTC.

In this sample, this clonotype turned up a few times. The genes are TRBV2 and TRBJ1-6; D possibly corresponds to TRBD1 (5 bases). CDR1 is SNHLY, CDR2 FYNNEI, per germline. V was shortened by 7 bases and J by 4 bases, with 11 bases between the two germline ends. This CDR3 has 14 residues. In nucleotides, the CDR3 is TGTGCCAGCATTGCGACAGCGTATAATTCACCCCTCCACTTT. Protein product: CASIATAYNSPLHF.

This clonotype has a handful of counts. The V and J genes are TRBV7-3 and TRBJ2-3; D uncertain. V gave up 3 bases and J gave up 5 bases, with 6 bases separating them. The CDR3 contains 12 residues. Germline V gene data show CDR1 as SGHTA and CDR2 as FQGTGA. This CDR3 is CASSFGGDTQYF. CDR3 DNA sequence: TGTGCCAGCAGCTTTGGTGGAGATACGCAGTATTTT.

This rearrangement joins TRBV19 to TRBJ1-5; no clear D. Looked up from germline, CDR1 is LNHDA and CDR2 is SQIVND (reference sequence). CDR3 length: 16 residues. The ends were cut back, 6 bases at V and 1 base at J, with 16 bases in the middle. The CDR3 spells CASRTGGLWSNQPQHF. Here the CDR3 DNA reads TGTGCCAGTAGAACTGGAGGGCTATGGAGCAATCAGCCCCAGCATTTT.

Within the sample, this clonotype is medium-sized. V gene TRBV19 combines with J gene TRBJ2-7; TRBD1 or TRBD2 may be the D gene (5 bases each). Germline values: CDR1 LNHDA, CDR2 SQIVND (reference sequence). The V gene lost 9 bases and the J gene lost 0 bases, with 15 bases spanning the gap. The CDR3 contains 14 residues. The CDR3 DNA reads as TGTGCCAGAAATCGGGGCTCAAGCTCCTACGAGCAGTACTTC. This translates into CARNRGSSSYEQYF.

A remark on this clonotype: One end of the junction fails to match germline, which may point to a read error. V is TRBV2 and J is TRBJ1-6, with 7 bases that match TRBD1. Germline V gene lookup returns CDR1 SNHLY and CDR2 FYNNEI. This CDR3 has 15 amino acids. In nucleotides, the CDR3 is TGTGCCAGCAGTGAAGGGGACAGAGATAATTCTCCCCTCCACTTT. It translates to CASSEGDRDNSPLHF. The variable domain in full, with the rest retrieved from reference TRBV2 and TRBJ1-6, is EPEVTQTPSHQVTQMGQEVILRCVPISNHLYFYWYRQILGQKVEFLVSFYNNEISEKSEIFDDQFSVERPDGSNFTLKIRSTKLEDSAMYFCASSEGDRDNSPLHFGNGTRLTVT.

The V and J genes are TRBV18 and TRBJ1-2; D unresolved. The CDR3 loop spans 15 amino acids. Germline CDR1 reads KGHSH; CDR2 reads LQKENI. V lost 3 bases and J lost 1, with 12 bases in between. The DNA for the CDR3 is TGTGCCAGCTCACCGCGGCAGGATCTTAACTATGGCTACACCTTC. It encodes CASSPRQDLNYGYTF.

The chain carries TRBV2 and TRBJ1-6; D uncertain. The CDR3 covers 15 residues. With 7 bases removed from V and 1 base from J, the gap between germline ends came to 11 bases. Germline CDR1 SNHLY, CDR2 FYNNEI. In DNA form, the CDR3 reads TGTGCCAGCATGATGGGAGGGTCCTATAATTCACCCCTCCACTTT. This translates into CASMMGGSYNSPLHF.